This T cell receptor beta chain was obtained from a study of regulatory and conventional T cells in RAG deficiency. CDR1 and CDR2 from the germline V gene are KGHSH and LQKENI. The CDR3 contains 11 residues. Sequencing used immunoSEQ multiplex PCR; TCRdb keeps in-frame clones, though not all of them. In the table there are approximately 35,000 clones, roughly 76% of which are singletons. Concerning this clone itself: An end of the junction does not agree with germline; a read error may underlie this.

The sorted conventional CD4+ T cells were CD25-low and CD127-high, with genomic DNA sequenced. The same specimen was also included in a second study, on regulatory T cells. That source notes: Amplification used 52 TRBV primers and 13 TRBJ primers.

Sequenced sample: CD4+ effector T cells sorted from blood. The sequence came from a human donor in good health. The chain combines TRBV18 with TRBJ2-5, with D unclear. CDR3 region: CASSPPSGRDF. CDR3 nucleotides: TGTGCCAGCTCACCACCCTCTGGCCGGGACTTC. The variable domain in full, completed from reference TRBV18 and TRBJ2-5, reads NAGVMQNPRHLVRRRGQEARLRCSPMKGHSHVYWYRQLPEEGLKFMVYLQKENIIDESGMPKERFSAEFPKEGPSILRIQQVVRGDSAAYFCASSPPSGRDFGPGTRLLVL.